Described below is a single T cell receptor (beta chain) sequence and its context. Germline values: CDR1 MNHEY, CDR2 SMNVEV (reference sequence). V was pared by 6 bases and J by 2 bases, with 9 bases of the junction left unmatched. This CDR3 contains 15 residues. Sequencing was performed with immunoSEQ multiplex PCR; in TCRdb, only in-frame clones are kept and a portion is missing. The profile shows roughly 20,000 clones, around 75% of them singletons. The treatment was: randomized to nivolumab then ipilimumab (arm A) or the reverse (arm B). No patient had prior DNA-damaging chemotherapy. These data are taken from a study of sequential checkpoint blockade in melanoma.

The sample in question was CD8+ T cells sorted from blood (inferred from file names), obtained from a patient given nivolumab and ipilimumab in sequence. The origin of this receptor is a human donor with melanoma. The chain links TRBV27 to TRBJ2-7; 8 positions agree with TRBD1. The CDR3 region has the DNA TGTGCCAGCAGATCCGGGACAGGCTATACCTACGAGCAGTACTTC. Its translation: CASRSGTGYTYEQYF.